The TCR beta chain under discussion was sequenced for a study of cytomegalovirus exposure and HLA in healthy donors. General study points: The listing of some 170 TCR beta chains classed them as cytomegalovirus-associated.

On this clone: Its antigen is unidentified. The junction departs from the called germline gene at one end, perhaps through a read error.

The CDR3 is made up of 15 amino acids. Germline V gene sequence: CDR1 MNHEY, CDR2 SVGAGI. PCR involved 60 Vbeta and 13 Jbeta primers. In the original workflow: Later, an analysis found roughly 80 million unique TCR beta chains, and roughly 10 million of these were shared. Sequencing was performed with immunoSEQ multiplex PCR; in TCRdb, only in-frame clones are kept and a portion is missing. The V and J calls and clone size were taken over from that table, and D and trimming were inferred from the DNA. The sample table includes more than 40,000 clones. The gene calls are TRBV6-5 and TRBJ2-3; D is perhaps TRBD1 (6 bases). The TCR comes from a woman in her forties in good health and CMV-seronegative. Sequenced: PBMCs. CDR3 DNA: TGTGCCAGCAGTTACGACCAGGGGTGGACAGATAAGCAGTATTTT. It is translated as CASSYDQGWTDKQYF.